This T cell receptor (beta chain) comes out of a study of CD4 and CD8 cells across lung adenocarcinoma regions. MiXCR, run by TCRdb on the PCR reads, gives a single entry per CDR3 protein. Among more than 6,000 distinct CDR3 sequences, approximately 50% were seen once, and the ten largest hold roughly a quarter. Localized lung adenocarcinoma, a non-small cell lung cancer, affected the donors. Sequencing input: CD4+ T cells from the center of a lung tumor. The receptor's source is a female donor with lung adenocarcinoma. The CD4 and CD8 labels of this study may be unreliable.

The CDR3 DNA reads as TGTGCCAGCAGTTCGAGACTGCCGGGAGGGAAGAATGAGCAGTTCTTC. Its translation: CASSSRLPGGKNEQFF. The rearrangement links TRBV27 to TRBJ2-1; the match to TRBD2 covers 8 bases. The germline V gene has CDR1 MNHEY and CDR2 SMNVEV (reference sequence). The CDR3 is made up of 16 amino acids. J was trimmed by 7 bases and V by 4 bases; bases with no gene match: 12.